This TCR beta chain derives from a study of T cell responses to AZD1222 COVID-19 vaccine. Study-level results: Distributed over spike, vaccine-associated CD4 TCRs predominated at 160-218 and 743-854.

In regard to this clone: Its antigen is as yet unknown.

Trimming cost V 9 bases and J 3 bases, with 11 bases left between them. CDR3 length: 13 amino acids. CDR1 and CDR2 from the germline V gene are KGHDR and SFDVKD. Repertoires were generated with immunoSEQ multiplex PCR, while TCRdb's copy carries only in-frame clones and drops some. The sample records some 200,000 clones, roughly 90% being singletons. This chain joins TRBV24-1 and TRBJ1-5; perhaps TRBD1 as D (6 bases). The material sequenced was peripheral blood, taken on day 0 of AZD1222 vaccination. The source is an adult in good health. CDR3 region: CATRGGNNQPQHF. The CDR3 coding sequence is TGTGCCACCCGAGGGGGGAACAATCAGCCCCAGCATTTT.